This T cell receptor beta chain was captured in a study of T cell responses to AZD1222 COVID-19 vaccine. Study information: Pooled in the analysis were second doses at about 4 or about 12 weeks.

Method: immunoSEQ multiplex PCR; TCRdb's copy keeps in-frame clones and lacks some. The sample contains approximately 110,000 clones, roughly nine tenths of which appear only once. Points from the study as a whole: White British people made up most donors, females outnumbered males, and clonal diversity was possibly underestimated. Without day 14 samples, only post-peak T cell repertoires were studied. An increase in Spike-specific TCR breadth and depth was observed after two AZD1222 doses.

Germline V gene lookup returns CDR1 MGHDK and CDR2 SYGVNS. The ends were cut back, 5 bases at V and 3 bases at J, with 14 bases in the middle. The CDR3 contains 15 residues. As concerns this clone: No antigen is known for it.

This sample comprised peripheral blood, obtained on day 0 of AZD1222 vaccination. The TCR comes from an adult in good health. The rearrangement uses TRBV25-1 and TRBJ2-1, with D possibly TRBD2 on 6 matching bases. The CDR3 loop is CASSPAGTNYNEQFF. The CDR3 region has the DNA TGTGCCAGCAGTCCCGCGGGGACCAACTACAATGAGCAGTTCTTC.